Listed below are T cell receptor beta chains from one sample, sequenced in a study of T-cell memory formation after mild COVID-19. TCRdb fed the 5' RACE reads into MiXCR, producing one record per CDR3 protein. The data hold around 300,000 distinct CDR3 sequences, with roughly an eighth observed a single time. Material for sequencing was PBMCs or a T cell subset sorted from them (not recorded which). These receptors all stem from a man between 18 and 35 years old who had mild COVID-19 (a few samples of this study predate the infection). Cell type and time point are not known. Each CDR3 is given without its conserved first and last residue. The size field is filled for only some rows; it gives once, few, many or a size class.

clone_size,v_call,cdr3_aa
-,TRBV4-3,ASSITRDSGNQPQH
-,TRBV6-2/TRBV6-3,ASSYSSDSFSLSYEQY
few,TRBV6-5,ASSEMLTSSRYEQY
-,TRBV20-1,SASRGQNGYT
many,TRBV6-6,ASSPSPNIQY
few,TRBV11-2,ASSFWQGGTEAF
few,TRBV4-3,ASSQEGVANYGYT
few,TRBV12-3/TRBV12-4,ASSSRQGGSPLH
few,TRBV5-1,ASSLGASGGKDEQY
-,TRBV5-1,ASSPYVGQGDHNEQF
-,TRBV5-6,ASSLAGGATQY
few,TRBV3-1,ASSNRGGDTEAF
-,TRBV9,ASSKQGFTDTQY
-,TRBV6-2/TRBV6-3,ASTTPYTGELF
few,TRBV11-3,ASSSDDSQETQY
-,TRBV3-1,ASRPAGGADTQY
-,TRBV7-8,ASSLAFRLVSETQY
few,TRBV7-9,ASSHPDRGHGYT
many,TRBV6-6,ASTGGWAETQY
few,TRBV6-2/TRBV6-3,ASSYPGQGGLLTGELF
-,TRBV7-6,ASSPGGTGPRRNTIY
few,TRBV12-3/TRBV12-4,ASSYRDPLKSTDTQY
-,TRBV6-5,ASSSLLGGVNEQF
-,TRBV12-3/TRBV12-4,ASRTDTEAF
few,TRBV7-9,ASSFDGALYNEQF
-,TRBV12-3/TRBV12-4,ASSPLVQRGGYEQF
few,TRBV20-1,SARSTSYEQY
-,TRBV5-1,ASSVVRGDNEQF
few,TRBV6-1,ASSDLAIWPQH
-,TRBV7-9,ASSFGPNIQY
few,TRBV5-1,ASSPGTLNTEAF
-,TRBV7-6,ASSLVSGNTGELF
-,TRBV24-1,ATSSSSKPDYEQY
few,TRBV5-6,ASSLMRGGYSNQPQH
-,TRBV5-1,ASRDTGASGNTIY
many,TRBV5-4,ASSAGLAGSTDTQY
many,TRBV5-1,ASSPGMEAGELF
few,TRBV19,ASNPTGFYGYT
few,TRBV5-4,ASSLEWGLNEQF
-,TRBV4-1,ASSQLTIGLLPTDTQY
few,TRBV12-3/TRBV12-4,ASRGVRGRFFYGYT
-,TRBV20-1,SARGDSGNTIY
few,TRBV4-3,ASSPHPGLGNTEAF
few,TRBV7-2,ASNPRRISGETQY
few,TRBV28,ASSPTGRGYQPQH
-,TRBV7-9,ASSPRLAGVTDTQY
few,TRBV13,ASSRATPSSGNTIY
-,TRBV7-2,ASSFSAGVYTEAF
-,TRBV6-5,ASSSYKNEQY
-,TRBV10-2,ASRQVGGARHYEQY
-,TRBV6-2/TRBV6-3,ASSSIERGAETQY
-,TRBV7-8,ASSRGWGAGQETQY
few,TRBV5-5,ASSLEAGGGQETQY
few,TRBV7-6,ASSAQGLNTEAF
many,TRBV4-3,ASSQLGAANEQF
-,TRBV3-1,ATRPNTGELF
-,TRBV7-6,ASSSPATWGSEQY
few,TRBV2,ASSWDDNEQF
-,TRBV20-1,SASPVGRRSEKLF